Shown below are 25 T cell receptor beta chains from a single sample sequenced in a study of spatial heterogeneity in lung cancer. Time point indicated: sample taken at primary tumor resection. Unsorted tumor, nontumor lung tissue or cryopreserved PBMC supplied the whole RNA. One entry per CDR3 protein results from TCRdb running MiXCR on the 5' RACE reads. The table includes about 50,000 distinct CDR3 sequences, approximately 7.6% detected once. This sample comprised PBMCs, obtained at surgery. The receptors originated from a female donor with early-stage non-small cell lung cancer.

The chain combines TRBV11-3 with TRBJ2-3; 8 bases are a match to TRBD1. After removal of 5 bases from V and 5 bases from J, the junction contained 9 bases not matched to a gene. Germline CDR1 is SGHNT and CDR2 is YENEEA. The CDR3 runs to 15 residues. The CDR3 DNA is TGTGCCAGCAGCCAGGGACAGGTCTCTGAAGATACGCAGTATTTT. Translated: CASSQGQVSEDTQYF. The full variable domain, with the rest looked up from reference TRBV11-3 and TRBJ2-3, is EAGVVQSPRYKIIEKKQPVAFWCNPISGHNTLYWYLQNLGQGPELLIRYENEEAVDDSQLPKDRFSAERLKGVDSTLKIQPAELGDSAVYLCASSQGQVSEDTQYFGPGTRLTVL.

J is TRBJ1-1 and V is TRBV12-3 or TRBV12-4; 12 bases agree with TRBD1. V lost 1 base to trimming and J lost 5 bases; unmatched junction nucleotides: 5. The CDR3 is made up of 16 amino acids. CDR3 amino acids: CASSLGGQGASTEAFF. CDR3 DNA sequence: TGTGCCAGCAGTTTAGGGGGACAGGGGGCTAGTACTGAAGCTTTCTTT.

This clonotype showed up just a few times. The chain links TRBV7-2 to TRBJ2-2; D ambiguous. Germline CDR1 reads SGHTA; CDR2 reads FQGNSA. The CDR3 runs to 14 residues. The V end was cut by 7 bases, the J end by 0 bases, with 9 bases between. CDR3 in DNA: TGTGCCAGCACTGGGGTCCCGAACACCGGGGAGCTGTTTTTT. Translated: CASTGVPNTGELFF.

This clonotype was counted many times. The gene calls are TRBV12-3 or TRBV12-4 and TRBJ2-5; D uncertain. The CDR3 contains 15 residues. Trimming cost V 1 base and J 3 bases, with 12 bases left between them. CDR3 in amino acids: CASSLELAEKETQYF. In DNA, the CDR3 is TGTGCCAGCAGTTTAGAGTTGGCCGAGAAAGAGACCCAGTACTTC.

There are a few counts of this clonotype. The CDR3 here is CASSRIGQGAIELYGYTF. CDR3 in DNA: TGTGCCAGCAGTCGAATCGGACAGGGGGCGATTGAACTTTATGGCTACACCTTC. V is TRBV28 and J is TRBJ1-2; 11 bases agree with TRBD1. This CDR3 has 18 residues. From germline, CDR1 is MDHEN and CDR2 SYDVKM. The V gene end was trimmed by 5 bases and the J gene end by 5 bases; junction bases not matched to a gene: 16.

This clonotype was counted a few times. This sequence joins TRBV7-8 and TRBJ2-2; weak D call: TRBD1 (5 bases). V was trimmed by 3 bases and J by 4 bases, leaving 15 bases between them. The length of the CDR3 is 16 residues. Germline V gives CDR1 SGHVS, CDR2 FQNEAQ. CDR3 sequence (DNA): TGTGCCAGCAGCTTCCGTCCCAGGGCCGTCACCGGGGAGCTGTTTTTT. Translated: CASSFRPRAVTGELFF.

This clonotype has more than one count but fewer than ten. V and J are TRBV2 and TRBJ2-6, with D perhaps matching TRBD2 (6 bases). V was shortened by 6 bases and J by 0 bases, with 15 bases between the two germline ends. CDR3 size: 17 residues. The germline gives CDR1 SNHLY, CDR2 FYNNEI. The CDR3 loop is CASSPDGRVSGANVLTF. CDR3 nucleotide sequence: TGTGCCAGCAGCCCGGACGGGAGAGTCTCTGGGGCCAACGTCCTGACTTTC.

This clonotype was recorded once. One junction end does not reproduce the germline sequence, and a read error may be involved. The J gene is TRBJ2-5, the V gene TRBV7-9; 9 nucleotides match TRBD1. The germline V gene has CDR1 SEHNR and CDR2 FQNEAQ (reference sequence). The CDR3 runs 14 residues. CDR3 residues: CASSPTGGKENQYF. In nucleotides, the CDR3 is TGTGCCAGCAGTCCCACAGGGGGCAAAGAGAACCAGTACTTC. The entire variable domain, with the rest obtained from reference TRBV7-9 and TRBJ2-5, is as follows: DTGVSQNPRHKITKRGQNVTFRCDPISEHNRLYWYRQTLGQGPEFLTYFQNEAQLEKSRLLSDRFSAERPKGSFSTLEIQRTEQGDSAMYLCASSPTGGKENQYFGPGTRLLVL.

There are many counts of this clonotype. The V and J genes are TRBV13 and TRBJ1-6, with TRBD1 matching 8 bases. The CDR3 consists of 17 residues. The junction had 11 bases not matched to a gene; V was cut back by 0 bases and J by 10 bases. Per the germline V gene, CDR1 is PRHDT and CDR2 is FYEKMQ (reference sequence). CDR3 amino acids: CASSLGLGQGSESPLHF. CDR3 DNA sequence: TGTGCCAGCAGCTTAGGACTCGGACAGGGATCCGAATCACCCCTCCACTTT. The full variable domain, rest sourced from reference TRBV13 and TRBJ1-6, is AAGVIQSPRHLIKEKRETATLKCYPIPRHDTVYWYQQGPGQDPQFLISFYEKMQSDKGSIPDRFSAQQFSDYHSELNMSSLELGDSALYFCASSLGLGQGSESPLHFGNGTRLTVT.

The table lists this clonotype with many counts. V gene TRBV6-2 or TRBV6-3 combines with J gene TRBJ2-7; TRBD2 might be the D (5 bases). This CDR3 region has 14 residues. Germline CDR1 and CDR2: MNHEY and SVGEGT. V lost 5 bases to trimming and J lost 0 bases, with 11 bases between them. The CDR3 bases are TGTGCCAGCAGTACCGGACGGGACTCCTACGAGCAGTACTTC. Encoded protein: CASSTGRDSYEQYF.

This clonotype was counted a few times. CDR3 region: CASSSTGRLNEKLFF. In DNA form, the CDR3 reads TGTGCCAGCAGTTCTACGGGGAGGTTGAATGAAAAACTGTTTTTT. This rearrangement joins TRBV7-2 to TRBJ1-4; D not certain. Per germline, CDR1 SGHTA and CDR2 FQGNSA. The CDR3 totals 15 residues. The germline V and J ends were trimmed by 6 bases and 5 bases, with 16 bases remaining between them.

This clonotype showed up many times. J is TRBJ2-5 and V is TRBV29-1; D is ambiguous. Germline CDR1 reads SQVTM; CDR2 reads ANQGSEA. V lost 5 bases, J lost 4 bases, and 17 bases lay in between. This CDR3 has 14 residues. DNA for the CDR3: TGCAGCGTTCTGCTGGTGTCTGGGCCAGAGACCCAGTACTTC. It yields the protein CSVLLVSGPETQYF. Complete variable domain (other parts from reference TRBV29-1 and TRBJ2-5): SAVISQKPSRDICQRGTSLTIQCQVDSQVTMMFWYRQQPGQSLTLIATANQGSEATYESGFVIDKFPISRPNLTFSTLTVSNMSPEDSSIYLCSVLLVSGPETQYFGPGTRLLVL.

This clonotype has ten or more counts. This sequence joins TRBV19 and TRBJ2-6; the D call may be TRBD1 or TRBD2 (5 bases each). The germline V and J ends were trimmed by 6 bases and 0 bases, with 15 bases remaining between them. The CDR3 runs 17 residues. Germline CDR1 and CDR2: LNHDA and SQIVND (reference sequence). In DNA, the CDR3 is TGTGCCAGTAGCCCAGACTTCGGGGCCTCTGGGGCCAACGTCCTGACTTTC. Amino acid sequence: CASSPDFGASGANVLTF.

In this sample, this clonotype turned up many times. J is TRBJ2-5 and V is TRBV12-3 or TRBV12-4, with D maybe TRBD2 (6 bases). Trimming removed 4 bases from V and 2 bases from J, with 8 bases in between. This CDR3 is built from 13 residues. Written as DNA, the CDR3 is TGTGCCAGCAGTTCGGGACTGCAAGAGACCCAGTACTTC. This encodes CASSSGLQETQYF.

This clonotype was picked up many times. V gene TRBV6-6 combines with J gene TRBJ1-5; D perhaps matches TRBD1 (6 bases). The CDR3 is made up of 14 amino acids. V lost 8 bases, J lost 5 bases, and 16 bases lay in between. CDR1 is MNHNY, CDR2 SVGAGI, per germline (reference sequence). CDR3 loop: CASRRGAADQPQHF. The CDR3 DNA is TGTGCCAGCCGCCGGGGGGCGGCCGATCAGCCCCAGCATTTT.

This clonotype was observed at least ten times. The chain joins TRBV4-2 to TRBJ2-3; possibly TRBD2 for D (6 bases). From germline, CDR1 is LGHNA and CDR2 YNFKEQ. V lost 1 base and J 4 bases, leaving 12 bases between the germline ends. CDR3 length: 15 amino acids. CDR3 sequence (DNA): TGTGCCAGCAGCCAAGTTGGAGGGACCTCAGATACGCAGTATTTT. This codes for CASSQVGGTSDTQYF.

Concerning this clonotype itself: Being one base from a much bigger clone, this may be a read error. The chain employs TRBV29-1 and TRBJ2-7, with 9 positions matching TRBD2. Germline V lookup: CDR1 SQVTM, CDR2 ANQGSEA. The CDR3 runs to 15 residues. J lost 6 bases, V lost 1 base, and 10 bases had no gene match. The CDR3 sequence: CSVEGMAGGICEQYF. Here the CDR3 DNA reads TGCAGCGTTGAAGGGATGGCGGGGGGGATCTGCGAGCAGTACTTC.

This clonotype showed up many times. The chain couples TRBV7-9 to TRBJ2-2; TRBD2 might be the D (5 bases). From germline, CDR1 is SEHNR and CDR2 FQNEAQ (reference sequence). Between the trimmed V and J ends, which lost 4 bases and 2 bases, there was a span of 8 bases. CDR3 length: 14 residues. CDR3 nucleotides: TGTGCCAGCAGCTCGGACTCAAACACCGGGGAGCTGTTTTTT. Translating gives CASSSDSNTGELFF.

This clonotype has just a few counts. The chain carries TRBV5-1 and TRBJ2-1, with 7 bases lining up with TRBD1. J lost 0 bases, V lost 4 bases, and 7 bases had no gene match. Per the germline V gene, CDR1 is SGHRS and CDR2 is YFSETQ. The CDR3 contains 16 residues. The CDR3 loop is CASSQTGPSSYNEQFF. In nucleotides, the CDR3 is TGCGCCAGCAGCCAGACAGGGCCGAGCTCCTACAATGAGCAGTTCTTC.

The chain is built from TRBV7-6 and TRBJ1-2; 8 positions agree with TRBD1. Trimming took 11 bases from V and 5 from J; bases not matched to a gene: 10. The germline gives CDR1 SGHVS, CDR2 FNYEAQ. The CDR3 runs 13 residues. CDR3 protein: CAESDRAGYGYTF. The CDR3 DNA follows: TGTGCCGAATCGGACAGGGCTGGGTATGGCTACACCTTC. Variable domain in full (rest from reference TRBV7-6 and TRBJ1-2): GAGVSQSPRYKVTKRGQDVALRCDPISGHVSLYWYRQALGQGPEFLTYFNYEAQQDKSGLPNDRFSAERPEGSISTLTIQRTEQRDSAMYRCAESDRAGYGYTFGSGTRLTVV.

This clonotype was counted ten times or more. V usage is TRBV7-2 and J usage is TRBJ2-5, with D perhaps given as TRBD1 or TRBD2 (5 bases each). CDR3 length equals 15 residues. Germline lookup yields CDR1 SGHTA and CDR2 FQGNSA. Trimming removed 1 base at V and 5 bases at J, with 14 bases between. The CDR3 region is CASSLGTPGTETQYF. The CDR3 bases are TGTGCCAGCAGCTTAGGGACTCCCGGGACGGAGACCCAGTACTTC. Filled out from reference TRBV7-2 and TRBJ2-5, the complete variable domain reads GAGVSQSPSNKVTEKGKDVELRCDPISGHTALYWYRQSLGQGLEFLIYFQGNSAPDKSGLPSDRFSAERTGGSVSTLTIQRTQQEDSAVYLCASSLGTPGTETQYFGPGTRLLVL.

DNA of the CDR3: TGCAGTGCTAACCTCTACCCGGGCAAAAACATTCAGTACTTC. It translates to CSANLYPGKNIQYF. This chain links TRBV20-1 with TRBJ2-4; D gene ambiguous. The V end lost 4 bases, the J end lost 3 bases, and 13 bases lay between the germline ends. The CDR3 is made up of 14 amino acids. Germline lookup yields CDR1 DFQATT and CDR2 SNEGSKA (reference sequence).

This clonotype was observed a handful of times. The chain has TRBV10-2 and TRBJ1-6, with D uncertain. The V gene lost 0 bases and the J gene lost 0 bases, with 9 bases spanning the gap. The germline gives CDR1 WSHSY, CDR2 SAAADI. This CDR3 has 17 residues. The CDR3 region is CASSESGISSYNSPLHF. CDR3 in DNA: TGCGCCAGCAGTGAGTCAGGGATTAGCTCCTATAATTCACCCCTCCACTTT.

The J gene is TRBJ2-7, the V gene TRBV28, with TRBD1 matching over 8 bases. The trim removed 3 bases at V and 4 bases at J, leaving 5 bases unmatched. This CDR3 has 14 residues. Germline CDR1 and CDR2: MDHEN and SYDVKM. DNA for the CDR3: TGTGCCAGCAGTTTCTTACAGGGGGTTTACGAGCAGTACTTC. Translated, it gives CASSFLQGVYEQYF.

This clonotype turned up a few times. The chain employs TRBV5-6 and TRBJ1-2; 8 bases are a match to TRBD1. The CDR3 is 13 residues long. Germline CDR1 and CDR2: SGHDT and YYEEEE. Trimming cost V 5 bases and J 8 bases; bases outside gene matches: 8. CDR3 DNA: TGTGCCAGCAGGATCCAGGGGGCGGACGGCTACACCTTC. This gives the protein CASRIQGADGYTF.